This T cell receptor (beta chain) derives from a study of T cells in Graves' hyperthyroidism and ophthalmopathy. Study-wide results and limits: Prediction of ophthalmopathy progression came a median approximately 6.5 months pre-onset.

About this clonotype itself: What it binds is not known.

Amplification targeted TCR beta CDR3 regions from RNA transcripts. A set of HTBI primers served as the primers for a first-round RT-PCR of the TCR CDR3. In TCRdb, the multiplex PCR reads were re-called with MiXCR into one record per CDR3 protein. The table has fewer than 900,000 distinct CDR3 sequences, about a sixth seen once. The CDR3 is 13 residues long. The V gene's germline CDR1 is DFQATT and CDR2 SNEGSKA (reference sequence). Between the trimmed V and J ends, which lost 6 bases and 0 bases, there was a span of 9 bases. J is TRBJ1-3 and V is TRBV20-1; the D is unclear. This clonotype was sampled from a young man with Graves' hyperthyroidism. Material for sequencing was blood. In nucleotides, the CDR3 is TGCAGTGCCCTCTCCAACTCTGGAAACACCATATATTTT. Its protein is CSALSNSGNTIYF.